This TCR beta chain is from a study of cytomegalovirus exposure and HLA in healthy donors. Study in general: The approximately 130 validation repertoires were reported in a later analysis to have been generated on the same platform as the roughly 720 first-cohort repertoires.

The ends were cut back, 4 bases at V and 2 bases at J, with 8 bases in the middle. This CDR3 has 14 residues. CDR1 and CDR2 (germline): MGHDK, SYGVNS. Profiling relied on immunoSEQ multiplex PCR, and the TCRdb table lists in-frame clones only, not all of them. The table shows approximately 60,000 clones, with about 90% occurring only once. As to this clone: Its antigen is still unknown.

Study results and caveats: Altogether, around 160 TCR beta chains were recorded as cytomegalovirus-associated. One later analysis, an examination of the roughly 130 validation repertoires, found that first-cohort TCR clusters tended to co-occur in them.

Input material: PBMCs. The TCR originated in a young woman in good health and CMV-seronegative. The V call is TRBV25-1, the J call TRBJ1-4; D remains ambiguous. CDR3: CASSATDTNEKLFF. The CDR3 DNA reads TGTGCCAGCAGTGCCACTGATACTAATGAAAAACTGTTTTTT.